This passage covers 10 T cell receptor beta chains from one sample sequenced in a study of cytomegalovirus exposure and HLA in healthy donors. It was with 60 Vbeta and 13 Jbeta primers that the PCR ran. Only in-frame clones appear in the TCRdb table, and some are missing; sequencing was by immunoSEQ multiplex PCR. The sample has around 150,000 clones, more than 60% seen once. Specimen: PBMCs. Receptors originate from a male donor in good health and CMV-seronegative.

The chain couples TRBV7-6 to TRBJ2-7, with 8 positions matching TRBD1. This CDR3 comprises 17 residues. Germline V gene sequence: CDR1 SGHVS, CDR2 FNYEAQ. The V and J ends lost 5 bases and 2 bases, in that order; junction bases with no gene match: 14. The CDR3 DNA reads as TGTGCCAGCAGCCCCCGGACAGGGCTGGATCTAACCTACGAGCAGTACTTC. Its translation is CASSPRTGLDLTYEQYF.

The CDR3 nucleotides read TGTGCCAGCAGCATTGCCCCGACTAGCGGGGGGCCGGGGGAGCAGTACTTC. It codes for CASSIAPTSGGPGEQYF. The genes are TRBV21-1 and TRBJ2-7; the D call TRBD2 from the table was never checked on the DNA. TRBV21-1 is assigned pseudogene status. CDR3 size: 17 residues.

Comment on this clone: One end of the junction varies from germline; a read error may be responsible. J is TRBJ2-5 and V is TRBV7-7; 7 nucleotides align to TRBD2. The CDR3 has 15 residues. The germline V gene has CDR1 SSHAT and CDR2 FNYEAQ (reference sequence). The CDR3: CASSSGAGAGETQYF. CDR3 in DNA: TGTGCTAGCAGCTCCGGGGCGGGAGCCGGGGAGACCCAGTACTTC.

This clone appeared a single time. The chain carries TRBV27 and TRBJ2-7, with 8 bases matching TRBD2. The CDR3 is made up of 16 amino acids. Losses at the gene ends were 4 bases for V and 1 base for J; bases not matched to a gene: 9. Looked up from germline, CDR1 is MNHEY and CDR2 is SMNVEV (reference sequence). The CDR3 DNA sequence: TGTGCCAGCAGTTCGCCTTACCGGGAGGGATCCTACGAGCAGTACTTC. Encoded protein: CASSSPYREGSYEQYF.

V gene TRBV11-1 combines with J gene TRBJ1-1, with a weak D call TRBD1 (5 bases). This CDR3 spans 15 amino acids. Trimming cost V 5 bases and J 3 bases, with 16 bases left between them. In germline, CDR1 is SGHAT, CDR2 FQDESV (reference sequence). CDR3 sequence reads: CASSTTAGLHTEAFF. DNA of the CDR3: TGTGCCAGCAGCACTACAGCAGGGTTGCACACTGAAGCTTTCTTT.

This clone was seen once. This chain connects TRBV5-4 to TRBJ2-1; 7 bases line up with TRBD1. The CDR3 extends over 16 amino acids. V lost 0 bases and J lost 7; bases outside the gene matches: 10. The germline V gene encodes CDR1 SGHNT and CDR2 YYREEE (reference sequence). The CDR3 DNA reads TGTGCCAGCAGCTTGGAGGGGGCAGGATTGTGGAATGAGCAGTTCTTC. This codes for CASSLEGAGLWNEQFF.

The CDR3 nucleotides are TGCGCCAGCAGCCGGGGACTAGCCTACAATGAGCAGTTCTTC. This encodes CASSRGLAYNEQFF. The chain combines TRBV5-1 with TRBJ2-1, with 8 bases aligning to TRBD2. J lost 2 bases, V lost 4 bases, and 2 bases had no gene match. The germline V gene encodes CDR1 SGHRS and CDR2 YFSETQ. The CDR3 is 14 amino acids.

This clone showed up just a few times. This chain links TRBV27 with TRBJ2-7, with 8 bases that match TRBD1. CDR3 length equals 14 residues. Germline V gene sequence: CDR1 MNHEY, CDR2 SMNVEV (reference sequence). Losses at the gene ends were 5 bases for V and 4 bases for J; bases not matched to a gene: 7. The CDR3 DNA reads as TGTGCCAGCAGTCTCGCAGGGGGCTGGTACGAGCAGTACTTC. Translated, it gives CASSLAGGWYEQYF.

The chain joins TRBV30 to TRBJ1-5, with a tentative D call TRBD1 (6 bases). V lost 0 bases and J 6 bases, leaving 12 bases between the germline ends. The germline V gene has CDR1 GTSNPN and CDR2 SVGIG (reference sequence). The CDR3 totals 14 residues. The CDR3: CAWSVLRGSQPQHF. The CDR3 nucleotides read TGTGCCTGGAGTGTACTCAGGGGAAGTCAGCCCCAGCATTTT.

This chain connects TRBV9 to TRBJ1-1; 9 bases match TRBD1. The CDR3 is made up of 15 amino acids. V shed 3 bases and J 1 base; nucleotides not matched to a gene: 4. CDR1 is SGDLS, CDR2 YYNGEE, per germline. The CDR3 nucleotides read TGTGCCAGCAGCGGCCGGACAGGGGCGAACACTGAAGCTTTCTTT. It translates to CASSGRTGANTEAFF.